This TCR beta chain was observed in a study of regulatory T cells in long-lasting Graves disease. This sample's time point: newly diagnosed GD, antithyroid drugs for less than 3 months. From PBMCs, RNA was extracted and then used to make the TCR library. The CDR3 has 14 residues. Trimming took 1 base from V and 1 from J, leaving 7 bases between them. Germline V gene sequence: CDR1 LNHDA, CDR2 SQIVND (reference sequence). CDR3-region Arm-PCR and iRepertoire HTBI primers produced the TCR beta libraries. One entry per CDR3 protein results from TCRdb running MiXCR on the multiplex PCR reads. The top ten hold almost 9% of the sample, which has approximately 540,000 distinct CDR3 sequences, 12% seen once. This clonotype was seen many times. The same data also contributed to another study, on T cells in Graves' hyperthyroidism and ophthalmopathy.

V and J are TRBV19 and TRBJ2-5; D not certain. The receptor's source is a woman aged 25 to 45 with Graves disease. Sequenced material: peripheral blood mononuclear cells (PBMCs), taken at new diagnosis, from a patient treated with antithyroid drugs. The CDR3 protein is CASSIGWGQETQYF. CDR3 nucleotide sequence: TGTGCCAGTAGTATAGGATGGGGCCAAGAGACCCAGTACTTC.